The 21 T cell receptor beta chains below all came from one sample that was sequenced in a study of T cell clonality in common variable immunodeficiency. Measured with immunoSEQ multiplex PCR; TCRdb has only the in-frame clones, and not every one. The specimen has around 39,000 clones, none found just once. What was sequenced was peripheral blood mononuclear cells. These receptors came from a person aged 18 to 70 in good health.

This clone was seen more than once but under ten times. CDR3 loop: CASSLGGGAVYEQYF. The covered CDR3 bases are TGTGCCAGCAGCTTGGGGGGGGGCGCAGTCTACGAG. The chain recombines TRBV7-4 with TRBJ2-7; TRBD2 is a possible D gene (7 bases). The read gets to within 3 residues of the CDR3 end, and the germline J gene fills in the rest. Germline CDR1 reads SGHVT; CDR2 reads SQSDAQ. This CDR3 region has 15 residues. The V end was cut by 3 bases, the J end by 3 bases, with 15 bases between.

In this sample, this clone turned up many times. From the germline J gene comes the end of the CDR3, since the read stops 3 residues before it. This chain connects TRBV29-1 to TRBJ2-1; 9 positions match TRBD1. V shed 5 bases and J 3 bases; nucleotides not matched to a gene: 11. Germline-derived CDR1 and CDR2 are SQVTM and ANQGSEA. CDR3 length: 16 amino acids. The CDR3 DNA, read in part, is TGCAGCGTTTCAAGAGGACAGGGGTTAGGCTACAATGAG. It encodes CSVSRGQGLGYNE. The entire CDR3 protein is CSVSRGQGLGYNEQFF.

In this sample, this clone turned up many times. Read coverage stops 3 residues before the CDR3 terminus; the germline J gene supplies the remainder. This chain joins TRBV5-1 and TRBJ1-4; 9 positions match TRBD1. Germline V gives CDR1 SGHRS, CDR2 YFSETQ. The CDR3 sequence is 15 residues long. This chain's CDR3 is CASSWGQGYNSPLFF. CDR3 DNA, as far as it was read: TGCGCCAGCAGCTGGGGACAGGGCTATAATTCACCA.

This clone was detected ten times or more. The read ends 3 residues before the CDR3 terminus; that terminus is restored from the germline J gene. The chain uses TRBV19 and TRBJ2-3, with TRBD1 identical over 8 bases. V dropped 5 bases and J dropped 2; count of bases not matched to a gene: 6. The CDR3 totals 15 residues. Germline loops: CDR1 LNHDA, CDR2 SQIVND (reference sequence). CDR3 in amino acids: CASSRTGILTDTQYF. CDR3 bases read: TGTGCCAGTAGTCGGACAGGGATCCTCACAGATACG.

This clone was seen many times. With the read ending 3 residues before the CDR3 end, the germline J gene is used to fill in that end. The rearrangement joins TRBV19 to TRBJ2-1, with 13 bases fitting TRBD2. The V gene end was trimmed by 10 bases and the J gene end by 0 bases; junction bases not matched to a gene: 15. The CDR3 has 19 residues. Germline V lookup: CDR1 LNHDA, CDR2 SQIVND (reference sequence). The CDR3 protein is CATIGGGLAGSTSYNEQFF. Incomplete CDR3 DNA: TGTGCCACCATAGGGGGGGGACTAGCGGGAAGTACCTCCTACAATGAG.

Remarks on this clone: The DNA ends 3 residues before the CDR3 does, and the rest of the CDR3 is filled in from the germline J gene. This rearrangement joins TRBV5-1 to TRBJ2-7, with D possibly TRBD1 on 6 matching bases. The CDR3 covers 14 residues. Germline CDR1 is SGHRS and CDR2 is YFSETQ. V lost 2 bases to trimming and J lost 6 bases, with 15 bases between them. CDR3 sequence: CASSLGRGASEQYF. The sequenced part of the CDR3 DNA is TGCGCCAGCAGCTTAGGCAGGGGCGCTTCCGAG. The entire variable domain, with the rest obtained from reference TRBV5-1 and TRBJ2-7, is as follows: KAGVTQTPRYLIKTRGQQVTLSCSPISGHRSVSWYQQTPGQGLQFLFEYFSETQRNKGNFPGRFSGRQFSNSRSEMNVSTLELGDSALYLCASSLGRGASEQYFGPGTRLTVT.

This clone was counted many times. The read ends 3 residues early relative to the CDR3; the germline J gene fills the gap. The rearrangement joins TRBV7-8 to TRBJ2-1; 7 bases match TRBD1. The length of the CDR3 is 16 residues. J was trimmed by 9 bases and V by 1 base; bases with no gene match: 12. Germline V CDR1 and CDR2: SGHVS, FQNEAQ. Incomplete CDR3 DNA: TGTGCCAGCAGCTTAGTGGGAAGACAGGGCCGGGGTGAG. As protein: CASSLVGRQGRGE. In full, the CDR3 is CASSLVGRQGRGEQFF.

This clone has ten or more counts. The CDR3 goes on 3 residues after the read ends, and that part is filled in from the germline J gene. V usage is TRBV19 and J usage is TRBJ1-2, with 9 positions matching TRBD1. Germline values: CDR1 LNHDA, CDR2 SQIVND (reference sequence). The junction had 10 bases not matched to a gene; V was cut back by 7 bases and J by 4 bases. This CDR3 has 15 residues. The sequenced part of the CDR3 DNA is TGTGCCAGTAACGGGTGGGACAGGGCGACCTATGGC. This gives the protein CASNGWDRATYG. The CDR3 as a whole reads CASNGWDRATYGYTF. The variable domain in full, completed from reference TRBV19 and TRBJ1-2, reads DGGITQSPKYLFRKEGQNVTLSCEQNLNHDAMYWYRQDPGQGLRLIYYSQIVNDFQKGDIAEGYSVSREKKESFPLTVTSAQKNPTAFYLCASNGWDRATYGYTFGSGTRLTVV.

The table lists this clone with many counts. CDR3 bases read: TGTGCCAGCAGCTTGGCCAGGGGCACAGATACG. Translating gives CASSLARGTDT. The entire CDR3 is CASSLARGTDTQYF. The chain joins TRBV5-5 to TRBJ2-3; tentatively, D is TRBD1 (5 bases). The observed sequence ends 3 residues before the CDR3 terminus, with the missing tail filled in from the germline J gene. The CDR3 totals 14 residues. V was trimmed by 0 bases and J by 1 base, leaving 6 bases between them. From germline, CDR1 is SGHKS and CDR2 YYEKEE (reference sequence).

This clone was seen a handful of times. Read coverage stops 3 residues before the CDR3 terminus; the germline J gene supplies the remainder. This chain joins TRBV13 and TRBJ2-7; 7 nucleotides align to TRBD2. V lost 6 bases and J lost 5; bases outside the gene matches: 4. Germline lookup yields CDR1 PRHDT and CDR2 FYEKMQ (reference sequence). This CDR3 contains 12 residues. CDR3 amino acids: CASSLRGDEQYF. The part of the CDR3 DNA that was read is TGTGCCAGCAGTTTACGGGGGGACGAG.

This clone has just a few counts. The CDR3 goes on 3 residues after the read ends, and that part is filled in from the germline J gene. The chain carries TRBV18 and TRBJ1-2; TRBD1 aligns across 9 bases. Per the germline V gene, CDR1 is KGHSH and CDR2 is LQKENI. CDR3 size: 14 residues. Trimming removed 3 bases from V and 4 bases from J; junction bases left unmatched: 3. The CDR3 bases that were read are TGTGCCAGCTCACCGGACAGGGGCATCTATGGC. It specifies CASSPDRGIYG. The full CDR3 is CASSPDRGIYGYTF.

Ten or more counts support this clone. Read sequence stops 3 residues before the CDR3 end, and the germline J gene provides the missing end. The V call is TRBV5-1, the J call TRBJ2-2; tentatively, D is TRBD2 (7 bases). Trimming cost V 4 bases and J 1 base, with 14 bases left between them. Germline CDR1 is SGHRS and CDR2 is YFSETQ. CDR3 size: 16 residues. The DNA read from the CDR3 is TGCGCCAGCAGCCCGGTGGGGGGGCGGAACACCGGGGAG. This translates into CASSPVGGRNTGE. The entire CDR3 protein reads CASSPVGGRNTGELFF.

For this clone: The read stops 3 residues short of the end of the CDR3; the missing end is completed from the germline J gene. This chain joins TRBV7-6 and TRBJ2-3, with D possibly being TRBD2 (7 bases). This CDR3 has 16 residues. Germline assignment: CDR1 SGHVS and CDR2 FNYEAQ. CDR3 DNA, as far as it was read: TGTGCCAGCAGCTTAGTTTCCCGGGGGGCCCAAGAGACG. It is translated as CASSLVSRGAQET. The CDR3 reads in full as CASSLVSRGAQETQYF.

This clone was counted at least ten times. The CDR3 extends 3 residues past the end of the read, so its final part is completed from the germline J gene. The chain is built from TRBV11-2 and TRBJ2-5; 7 bases map to TRBD1. Germline values: CDR1 SGHAT, CDR2 FQNNGV. V shed 1 base and J 6 bases; nucleotides not matched to a gene: 8. The CDR3 runs to 15 residues. The CDR3 reads CASSLGQGDAKTQYF. CDR3 DNA, as far as it was read: TGTGCCAGCAGCTTAGGACAGGGCGACGCGAAGACC.

This clone was observed a handful of times. Read sequence stops 3 residues before the CDR3 end, and the germline J gene provides the missing end. J is TRBJ2-5 and V is TRBV29-1; D might be TRBD1 (5 bases). The V end was cut by 4 bases, the J end by 5 bases, with 20 bases between. CDR3 length equals 15 residues. Germline CDR1 SQVTM, CDR2 ANQGSEA. This CDR3 reads CSVGPHLRVGETQYF. The part of the CDR3 DNA that was read is TGCAGCGTTGGCCCCCACCTCAGGGTTGGGGAGACC.

At least ten counts were recorded for this clone. The CDR3 spells CASSPGTMGADTQYF. The CDR3 bases that were read are TGCGCCAGCAGCCCCGGGACAATGGGCGCAGATACG. V is TRBV10-1 and J is TRBJ2-3; tentative D call: TRBD1 (6 bases). Read coverage stops 3 residues before the CDR3 terminus; the germline J gene supplies the remainder. V was cut by 6 bases and J by 4 bases, with 17 bases left in between. Per the germline V gene, CDR1 is WNHNN and CDR2 is SYGVQD (reference sequence). This CDR3 is built from 15 residues.

This clone was detected many times. The CDR3 is cut off 3 residues early in the read; its end comes from the germline J gene. V usage is TRBV30 and J usage is TRBJ2-2; TRBD1 is a possible D gene (5 bases). CDR1 and CDR2 from the germline V gene are GTSNPN and SVGIG (reference sequence). The CDR3 is made up of 14 amino acids. The CDR3 is CAWDAGAGANVLFF. The CDR3 DNA, read in part, is TGTGCCTGGGACGCTGGGGCTGGGGCCAACGTG.

This clone showed up many times. With the read ending 3 residues before the CDR3 end, the germline J gene is used to fill in that end. V usage is TRBV20-1 and J usage is TRBJ1-6; D gene uncertain. CDR1 and CDR2 (germline): DFQATT, SNEGSKA (reference sequence). With 0 bases removed from V and 10 bases from J, the gap between germline ends came to 10 bases. The CDR3 is 13 amino acids. The sequenced part of the CDR3 DNA is TGCAGTGCTAGAGATAAGCCTTGGTCACCC. This encodes CSARDKPWSP. The full CDR3 is CSARDKPWSPLHF.

This clone was recorded many times. The junction departs from germline at one end; a sequencing error may be responsible. The DNA ends 3 residues before the CDR3 does, and the rest of the CDR3 is filled in from the germline J gene. Additional DNA sequences in this sample encode the identical CDR3. The chain employs TRBV5-1 and TRBJ1-3; no firm D call. The CDR3 runs 14 residues. Germline assignment: CDR1 SGHRS and CDR2 YFSETQ. CDR3 DNA (partial): TGCGCCAGCAGCTTTGACAACTCTGGAAACACA. It translates to CASSFDNSGNT. The full CDR3 protein is CASSFDNSGNTIYF.

This clone was observed at least ten times. The CDR3 goes on 3 residues after the read ends, and that part is filled in from the germline J gene. V and J are TRBV7-3 and TRBJ2-1, with D uncertain. V was pared by 2 bases and J by 0 bases, with 14 bases between. This CDR3 has 17 residues. Germline V gives CDR1 SGHTA, CDR2 FQGTGA. The CDR3 bases that were read are TGTGCCAGCAGCTTATATCCTGGCCCACCCTCCTACAATGAG. This gives the protein CASSLYPGPPSYNE. In full, the CDR3 is CASSLYPGPPSYNEQFF.

This clone was detected ten times or more. The read is 3 residues too short to cover the CDR3 end, so that end is filled in from the germline J gene. This chain links TRBV18 with TRBJ1-5, with a weak D call TRBD1 (6 bases). The V gene's germline CDR1 is KGHSH and CDR2 LQKENI. V was trimmed by 4 bases and J by 1 base, leaving 14 bases between them. The CDR3 has 16 amino acids. CDR3 DNA (partial): TGTGCCAGCTCACGACAGGACACCCAAAGCAATCAGCCC. The encoded protein is CASSRQDTQSNQP. The entire CDR3 protein reads CASSRQDTQSNQPQHF.